The clone carrying this T cell receptor (beta chain) was seen a few times. These data originate in a study of blood T cell repertoires in COVID-19. Clones were sequenced by immunoSEQ multiplex PCR, and TCRdb holds only the in-frame ones, with some missing. The data show 25,000 to 35,000 clones, with 90% seen just once and 12% held by the top ten. Trimming pared 4 bases from V and 3 bases from J, leaving 4 bases between. Germline CDR1 is SGHTA and CDR2 is FQGNSA. The CDR3 runs 12 residues. The sequence was collected from a human donor in a cohort sampled during active COVID-19. Material: peripheral blood. This chain joins TRBV7-2 and TRBJ1-5; D is ambiguous. CDR3 nucleotide sequence: TGTGCCAGCAGCTCTAACAATCAGCCCCAGCATTTT. Encoded protein: CASSSNNQPQHF.